The next 32 T cell receptor beta chains were all read from a single sample in a study of blood T cell repertoires in COVID-19. Assay used: immunoSEQ multiplex PCR; TCRdb lists only in-frame clones, some missing. The sample consists of approximately 220,000 clones, roughly 82% of them appearing once. What was sequenced was peripheral blood. The receptor source for this set is a woman aged 70-85 years with acute or convalescent COVID-19.

The chain has TRBV6-5 and TRBJ1-6, with 8 positions matching TRBD1. V shed 5 bases and J 9 bases; nucleotides not matched to a gene: 9. The germline V gene has CDR1 MNHEY and CDR2 SVGAGI. The length of the CDR3 is 15 residues. The CDR3 is CASSQSGDRSSPLHF. The DNA for the CDR3 is TGTGCCAGCAGTCAATCCGGGGACAGGAGTTCACCCCTCCACTTT.

V gene TRBV19 combines with J gene TRBJ1-1, with 8 bases lining up with TRBD1. This CDR3 is 12 amino acids long. Germline lookup yields CDR1 LNHDA and CDR2 SQIVND (reference sequence). V was pared by 8 bases and J by 11 bases, with 10 bases of the junction left unmatched. CDR3: CASRAPGQAAFF. The DNA for the CDR3 is TGTGCCAGTCGGGCCCCGGGACAGGCCGCTTTCTTT.

V gene TRBV19 combines with J gene TRBJ1-5, with a tentative D call TRBD1 (6 bases). Trimming stripped 9 bases from V and 0 bases from J, with 15 bases between. CDR3 length: 15 residues. Germline lookup yields CDR1 LNHDA and CDR2 SQIVND (reference sequence). The CDR3 DNA is TGTGCCAGCTCGACAGGCCCCAATAGCAATCAGCCCCAGCATTTT. Translating gives CASSTGPNSNQPQHF.

Only a few counts were recorded for this clone. This sequence joins TRBV3-1 (or the pseudogene TRBV3-2) and TRBJ2-5, with a tentative D call TRBD2 (5 bases). The CDR3 loop spans 15 amino acids. Germline CDR1 is LGHDT and CDR2 is YNNKEL (reference sequence). Trimming stripped 1 base from V and 5 bases from J, with 14 bases between. The CDR3 here is CASSQAASLPETQYF. The CDR3 DNA is TGTGCCAGCAGCCAAGCGGCTAGCCTCCCCGAGACCCAGTACTTC.

CDR3 coding DNA: TGTGCCAGCAGTTTACAGGGGATTGGGGATCAGCCCCAGCATTTT. It translates to CASSLQGIGDQPQHF. V and J are TRBV5-4 and TRBJ1-5, with 7 positions matching TRBD1. This CDR3 has 15 amino acids. Germline lookup yields CDR1 SGHNT and CDR2 YYREEE (reference sequence). J was trimmed by 5 bases and V by 5 bases; bases with no gene match: 10.

This clone was seen a handful of times. The chain joins TRBV4-1 to TRBJ2-3; possible D gene TRBD2, 5 bases. With 2 bases removed from V and 2 bases from J, the gap between germline ends came to 8 bases. CDR1 is MGHRA, CDR2 YSYEKL, per germline. The CDR3 has 14 residues. DNA for the CDR3: TGCGCCAGCAGCCAAAGGACTGACACAGATACGCAGTATTTT. As protein: CASSQRTDTDTQYF.

The V and J genes are TRBV5-1 and TRBJ1-6, with TRBD1 matching 7 bases. Unmatched junction bases numbered 10, after V lost 6 bases and J lost 7 bases. This CDR3 contains 15 residues. From germline, CDR1 is SGHRS and CDR2 YFSETQ. CDR3 in DNA: TGCGCCAGCACCCCAGGCGGGACAGAAAATTCACCCCTCCACTTT. It codes for CASTPGGTENSPLHF. Based on the CDR3 plus reference TRBV5-1 and TRBJ1-6, the full variable domain is KAGVTQTPRYLIKTRGQQVTLSCSPISGHRSVSWYQQTPGQGLQFLFEYFSETQRNKGNFPGRFSGRQFSNSRSEMNVSTLELGDSALYLCASTPGGTENSPLHFGNGTRLTVT.

The count of this clone is one. The rearrangement links TRBV7-2 to TRBJ2-7; 10 nucleotides line up with TRBD1. V was clipped by 4 bases and J by 6 bases; unmatched bases: 3. Per the germline V gene, CDR1 is SGHTA and CDR2 is FQGNSA. This CDR3 is 13 amino acids long. DNA of the CDR3: TGTGCCAGCAGCTCCCGGGACAGGGGCGAGCAGTACTTC. Translating gives CASSSRDRGEQYF.

The rearrangement uses TRBV5-1 and TRBJ2-7, with D perhaps matching TRBD2 (6 bases). Germline V gives CDR1 SGHRS, CDR2 YFSETQ. CDR3 length: 14 amino acids. V lost 3 bases and J lost 4, with 14 bases in between. For the CDR3, the DNA is TGCGCCAGCAGCTCTGCGACTAGTGCTTACGAGCAGTACTTC. Translated: CASSSATSAYEQYF. The full variable domain, rest sourced from reference TRBV5-1 and TRBJ2-7, is KAGVTQTPRYLIKTRGQQVTLSCSPISGHRSVSWYQQTPGQGLQFLFEYFSETQRNKGNFPGRFSGRQFSNSRSEMNVSTLELGDSALYLCASSSATSAYEQYFGPGTRLTVT.

The rearrangement uses TRBV2 and TRBJ1-4; the match to TRBD1 covers 11 bases. Trimming at V came to 8 bases and at J to 7 bases, leaving 3 bases not matched to a gene. Germline V CDR1 and CDR2: SNHLY, FYNNEI. The CDR3 sequence is 13 residues long. CDR3 amino acids: CASGTGGTEKLFF. As DNA, the CDR3 is TGTGCCAGCGGGACAGGGGGAACTGAAAAACTGTTTTTT.

The V call is TRBV6-1, the J call TRBJ2-5; possibly TRBD2 for D (5 bases). The CDR3 sequence is 14 residues long. V was shortened by 2 bases and J by 1 base, with 8 bases between the two germline ends. Germline values: CDR1 MNHNS, CDR2 SASEGT. CDR3 in DNA: TGTGCCAGCAGTGAATCGAGGGCCCAAGAGACCCAGTACTTC. It codes for CASSESRAQETQYF.

This chain links TRBV5-4 with TRBJ1-2; D is undetermined. Germline values: CDR1 SGHNT, CDR2 YYREEE (reference sequence). The CDR3 is made up of 15 amino acids. Trimming shortened V by 1 base and J by 3 bases, and 13 bases separated the two germline ends. The CDR3 spells CASSLPVGGDYGYTF. DNA of the CDR3: TGTGCCAGCAGCTTGCCTGTCGGCGGGGACTATGGCTACACCTTC.

This clone appeared once. The chain links TRBV19 to TRBJ1-3, with D possibly TRBD1 on 6 matching bases. The V gene lost 6 bases and the J gene lost 2 bases, with 14 bases spanning the gap. Germline CDR1 and CDR2: LNHDA and SQIVND (reference sequence). CDR3 size: 15 residues. This CDR3 is CASSAVQGTGNTIYF. For the CDR3, the DNA is TGTGCCAGTAGCGCCGTACAGGGAACTGGAAACACCATATATTTT.

This rearrangement joins TRBV12-5 to TRBJ1-2; 8 bases fit TRBD1. Losses at the gene ends were 2 bases for V and 13 bases for J; bases not matched to a gene: 9. The CDR3 has 13 amino acids. In germline, CDR1 is LGHNT, CDR2 FRNRAP. The CDR3 coding sequence is TGTGCTAGTGGTTTGCTCCAGGGGGCGAGTACCACCTTC. Amino acid sequence: CASGLLQGASTTF.

The rearrangement uses TRBV6-5 and TRBJ1-1; D uncertain. Trimming removed 8 bases at V and 2 bases at J, with 12 bases between. The length of the CDR3 is 13 residues. CDR1 is MNHEY, CDR2 SVGAGI, per germline. CDR3 amino acids: CASQWATNTEAFF. As DNA, the CDR3 is TGTGCCAGCCAGTGGGCAACTAACACTGAAGCTTTCTTT.

The chain is built from TRBV5-5 and TRBJ2-7; tentatively, D is TRBD2 (6 bases). V lost 0 bases and J lost 0, with 13 bases in between. The V gene's germline CDR1 is SGHKS and CDR2 YYEKEE (reference sequence). This CDR3 has 16 residues. The CDR3 bases are TGTGCCAGCAGCTTGGAGGGCGGGGTTAGCTCCTACGAGCAGTACTTC. It codes for CASSLEGGVSSYEQYF. Variable domain in full (rest from reference TRBV5-5 and TRBJ2-7): DAGVTQSPTHLIKTRGQQVTLRCSPISGHKSVSWYQQVLGQGPQFIFQYYEKEERGRGNFPDRFSARQFPNYSSELNVNALLLGDSALYLCASSLEGGVSSYEQYFGPGTRLTVT.

The chain employs TRBV11-2 and TRBJ2-3; 7 bases map to TRBD1. The CDR3 runs 14 residues. The trim removed 5 bases at V and 5 bases at J, leaving 7 bases unmatched. Germline V lookup: CDR1 SGHAT, CDR2 FQNNGV. For the CDR3, the DNA is TGTGCCAGCAGCCTAGGGACAGTGGGAGATACGCAGTATTTT. Translated: CASSLGTVGDTQYF. Combining the CDR3 with reference TRBV11-2 and TRBJ2-3 gives the whole variable domain EAGVAQSPRYKIIEKRQSVAFWCNPISGHATLYWYQQILGQGPKLLIQFQNNGVVDDSQLPKDRFSAERLKGVDSTLKIQPAKLEDSAVYLCASSLGTVGDTQYFGPGTRLTVL.

The chain is built from TRBV18 and TRBJ2-6, with D perhaps TRBD2 (6 bases). CDR3 length: 17 amino acids. Germline V CDR1 and CDR2: KGHSH, LQKENI. The V end lost 0 bases, the J end lost 0 bases, and 9 bases lay between the germline ends. This CDR3 reads CASSPPEGNSGANVLTF. The CDR3 DNA sequence: TGTGCCAGCTCACCACCGGAGGGGAACTCTGGGGCCAACGTCCTGACTTTC.

V is TRBV6-1 and J is TRBJ2-4; TRBD1 is a possible D gene (6 bases). The CDR3 has 18 residues. CDR1 MNHNS and CDR2 SASEGT come from the germline V gene. V gave up 2 bases and J gave up 6 bases, with 23 bases separating them. The CDR3 bases are TGTGCCAGCAGTGAATTACAGGGTTCCCCTAGCCAGGGAAACATTCAGTACTTC. This codes for CASSELQGSPSQGNIQYF.

The chain has TRBV2 and TRBJ2-2; 7 bases fit TRBD2. This CDR3 contains 14 residues. V lost 3 bases to trimming and J lost 7 bases; unmatched junction nucleotides: 5. Germline assignment: CDR1 SNHLY and CDR2 FYNNEI. CDR3 in DNA: TGTGCCAGCAGTGATGGACTAGTCGTCGGGGAGCTGTTTTTT. It translates to CASSDGLVVGELFF.

The table lists this clone with a few counts. The chain is built from TRBV12-5 and TRBJ1-2; possibly TRBD1 for D (5 bases). V was shortened by 7 bases and J by 10 bases, with 19 bases between the two germline ends. The CDR3 has 13 residues. Germline-derived CDR1 and CDR2 are LGHNT and FRNRAP. The CDR3 sequence: CASALEGVEDYTF. DNA for the CDR3: TGTGCTAGTGCCCTCGAAGGGGTTGAGGACTACACCTTC.

The rearrangement joins TRBV27 to TRBJ1-6; D is uncertain. V lost 5 bases, J lost 0 bases, and 5 bases lay in between. Germline CDR1 is MNHEY and CDR2 is SMNVEV (reference sequence). This CDR3 region has 14 residues. The CDR3: CASSLGSYNSPLHF. CDR3 DNA: TGTGCCAGCAGTCTCGGCTCCTATAATTCACCCCTCCACTTT.

The chain joins TRBV7-8 to TRBJ1-5; D is undetermined. The V and J ends lost 1 base and 4 bases respectively, with 11 bases between them. This CDR3 has 15 amino acids. Per germline, CDR1 SGHVS and CDR2 FQNEAQ. The CDR3 region is CASSLGGRGNQPQHF. For the CDR3, the DNA is TGTGCCAGCAGCTTAGGAGGGAGAGGGAATCAGCCCCAGCATTTT. The complete variable domain, with remaining parts taken from reference TRBV7-8 and TRBJ1-5, reads GAGVSQSPRYKVAKRGQDVALRCDPISGHVSLFWYQQALGQGPEFLTYFQNEAQLDKSGLPSDRFFAERPEGSVSTLKIQRTQQEDSAVYLCASSLGGRGNQPQHFGDGTRLSIL.

In this sample, this clone turned up once. This chain connects TRBV5-1 to TRBJ1-1, with 11 bases lining up with TRBD1. V shed 4 bases and J 6 bases; nucleotides not matched to a gene: 8. The germline CDR1 and CDR2 sequences are SGHRS and YFSETQ. The CDR3 totals 15 residues. The CDR3 DNA reads TGCGCCAGCAGCCGAGAATGGACAGGGGGCCCTGAAGCTTTCTTT. Its translation is CASSREWTGGPEAFF.

J is TRBJ1-4 and V is TRBV5-1, with 8 positions matching TRBD1. J was trimmed by 0 bases and V by 0 bases; bases with no gene match: 1. This CDR3 is 16 amino acids long. Germline lookup yields CDR1 SGHRS and CDR2 YFSETQ. The DNA for the CDR3 is TGCGCCAGCAGCTTGGGGGACAGGACAACTAATGAAAAACTGTTTTTT. Residues: CASSLGDRTTNEKLFF. Complete variable domain (other parts from reference TRBV5-1 and TRBJ1-4): KAGVTQTPRYLIKTRGQQVTLSCSPISGHRSVSWYQQTPGQGLQFLFEYFSETQRNKGNFPGRFSGRQFSNSRSEMNVSTLELGDSALYLCASSLGDRTTNEKLFFGSGTQLSVL.

This rearrangement joins TRBV2 to TRBJ1-1; 9 nucleotides line up with TRBD1. The CDR3 sequence is 12 residues long. In germline, CDR1 is SNHLY, CDR2 FYNNEI. V lost 7 bases, J lost 10 bases, and 7 bases stayed unmatched. The CDR3 region is CASNRDRVGAFF. The CDR3 nucleotides are TGTGCCAGCAATAGGGACAGGGTAGGAGCTTTCTTT.

V is TRBV5-1 and J is TRBJ2-1; perhaps TRBD1 as D (5 bases). The CDR3 has 14 amino acids. Germline CDR1 is SGHRS and CDR2 is YFSETQ. Between the trimmed V and J ends, which lost 8 bases and 6 bases, there was a span of 18 bases. The DNA of the CDR3 is TGCGCCAGTGCCTCGGGCAGGGTAGTCAATGAGCAGTTCTTC. This codes for CASASGRVVNEQFF.

V and J are TRBV6-5 and TRBJ1-2; D possibly corresponds to TRBD1 (5 bases). Germline CDR1 and CDR2: MNHEY and SVGAGI. The V gene lost 2 bases and the J gene lost 4 bases, with 14 bases spanning the gap. CDR3 length: 15 amino acids. CDR3 nucleotide sequence: TGTGCCAGCAGTTACAGGACTCCGGGGGGCTATGGCTACACCTTC. Its protein product is CASSYRTPGGYGYTF.

This clone was counted between two and nine times. The chain recombines TRBV19 with TRBJ1-6; 7 bases line up with TRBD1. Germline CDR1 LNHDA, CDR2 SQIVND (reference sequence). The CDR3 extends over 17 amino acids. V lost 1 base, J lost 3 bases, and 6 bases stayed unmatched. Here the CDR3 DNA reads TGTGCCAGTAGTATAGTGTACAGGGGAAACTATAATTCACCCCTCCACTTT. Its protein is CASSIVYRGNYNSPLHF.

J is TRBJ1-2 and V is TRBV28, with TRBD1 as a possible D gene (6 bases). Between the trimmed V and J ends, which lost 3 bases and 7 bases, there was a span of 12 bases. The CDR3 consists of 13 residues. Germline V gene data show CDR1 as MDHEN and CDR2 as SYDVKM. Here the CDR3 DNA reads TGTGCCAGCAGTTTCCTCCAGGGGATTGGCTACACCTTC. It encodes CASSFLQGIGYTF.

As concerns this clone: At one end the junction does not follow the germline gene, possibly because of a read error. The chain carries TRBV6-1 and TRBJ2-7; 15 bases agree with TRBD2. The CDR3 spans 15 residues. Looked up from germline, CDR1 is MNHNS and CDR2 is SASEGT. CDR3 coding DNA: TGTGCCAGCAGTGACCGGGGACTAGCGGGGGGCCCTCCGGACTTC. Its protein product is CASSDRGLAGGPPDF.

V is TRBV19 and J is TRBJ2-2; TRBD1 aligns across 7 bases. CDR1 is LNHDA and CDR2 is SQIVND in the germline V gene (reference sequence). The CDR3 spans 15 residues. With V trimmed by 7 bases and J by 3 bases, 8 bases remained unmatched. In DNA, the CDR3 is TGTGCCAGTAAAGGGCCAGGGGGATACACCGGGGAGCTGTTTTTT. Protein product: CASKGPGGYTGELFF.